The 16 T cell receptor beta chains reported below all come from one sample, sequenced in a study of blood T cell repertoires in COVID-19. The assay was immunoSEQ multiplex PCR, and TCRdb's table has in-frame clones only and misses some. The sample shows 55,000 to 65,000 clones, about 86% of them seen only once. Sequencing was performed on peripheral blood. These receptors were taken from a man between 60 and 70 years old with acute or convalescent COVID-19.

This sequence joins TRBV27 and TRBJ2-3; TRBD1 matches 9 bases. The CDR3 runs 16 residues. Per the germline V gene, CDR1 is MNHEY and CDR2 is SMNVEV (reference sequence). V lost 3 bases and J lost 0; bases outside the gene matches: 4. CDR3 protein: CASSFLQGASTDTQYF. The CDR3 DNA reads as TGTGCCAGCAGTTTTCTACAGGGGGCCAGCACAGATACGCAGTATTTT.

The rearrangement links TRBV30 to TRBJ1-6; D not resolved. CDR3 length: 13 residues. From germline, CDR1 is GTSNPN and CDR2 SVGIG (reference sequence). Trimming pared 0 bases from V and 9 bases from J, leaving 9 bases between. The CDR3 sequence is CAWSVSGRSPLHF. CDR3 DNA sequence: TGTGCCTGGAGTGTGTCAGGCCGTTCACCCCTCCACTTT. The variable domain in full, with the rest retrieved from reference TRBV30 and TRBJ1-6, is SQTIHQWPATLVQPVGSPLSLECTVEGTSNPNLYWYRQAAGRGLQLLFYSVGIGQISSEVPQNLSASRPQDRQFILSSKKLLLSDSGFYLCAWSVSGRSPLHFGNGTRLTVT.

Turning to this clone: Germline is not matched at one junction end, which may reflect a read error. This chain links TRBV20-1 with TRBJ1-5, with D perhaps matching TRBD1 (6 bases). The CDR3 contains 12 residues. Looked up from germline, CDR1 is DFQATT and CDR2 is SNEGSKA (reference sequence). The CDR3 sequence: CSASTGNLPQHF. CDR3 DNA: TGCAGTGCTAGTACAGGGAATCTGCCCCAGCATTTT.

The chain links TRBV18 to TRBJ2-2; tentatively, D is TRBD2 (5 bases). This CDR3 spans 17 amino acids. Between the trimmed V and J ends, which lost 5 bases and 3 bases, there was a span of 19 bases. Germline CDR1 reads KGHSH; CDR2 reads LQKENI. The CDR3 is CASSETILKRDTGELFF. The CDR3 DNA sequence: TGTGCCAGCTCAGAGACAATCCTTAAGAGGGACACCGGGGAGCTGTTTTTT.

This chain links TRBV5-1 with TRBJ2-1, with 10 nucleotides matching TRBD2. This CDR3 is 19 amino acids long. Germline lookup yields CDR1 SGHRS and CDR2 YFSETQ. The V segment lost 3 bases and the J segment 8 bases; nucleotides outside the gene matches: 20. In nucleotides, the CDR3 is TGCGCCAGCAGCTCCTACGTCCGGAGCTCTAGCGGGAGCTTCGATGAGCAGTTCTTC. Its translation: CASSSYVRSSSGSFDEQFF.

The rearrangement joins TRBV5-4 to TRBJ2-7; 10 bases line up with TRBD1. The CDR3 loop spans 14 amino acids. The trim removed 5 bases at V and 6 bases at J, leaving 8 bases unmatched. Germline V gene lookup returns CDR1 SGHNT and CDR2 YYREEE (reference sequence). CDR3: CASSPRTGGGEQYF. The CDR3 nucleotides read TGTGCCAGCAGTCCCCGGACAGGGGGGGGCGAGCAGTACTTC.

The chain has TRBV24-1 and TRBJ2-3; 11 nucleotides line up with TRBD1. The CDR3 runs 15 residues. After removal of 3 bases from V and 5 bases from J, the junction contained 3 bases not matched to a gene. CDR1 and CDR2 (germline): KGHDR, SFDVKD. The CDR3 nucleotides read TGTGCCACCAGTGATCGGACAGGGGGCATAGATACGCAGTATTTT. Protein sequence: CATSDRTGGIDTQYF.

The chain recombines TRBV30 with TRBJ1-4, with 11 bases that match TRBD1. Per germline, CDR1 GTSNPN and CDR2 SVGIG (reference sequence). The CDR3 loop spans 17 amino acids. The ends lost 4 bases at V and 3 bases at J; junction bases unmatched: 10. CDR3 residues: CAWNRRTGGRANEKLFF. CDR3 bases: TGTGCCTGGAACCGGAGGACAGGGGGCAGGGCTAATGAAAAACTGTTTTTT.

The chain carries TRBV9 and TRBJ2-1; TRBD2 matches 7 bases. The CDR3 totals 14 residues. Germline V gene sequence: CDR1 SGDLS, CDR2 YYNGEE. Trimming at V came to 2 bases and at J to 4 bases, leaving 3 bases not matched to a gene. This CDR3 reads CASSVSSGYNEQFF. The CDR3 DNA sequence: TGTGCCAGCAGCGTCTCTAGCGGATACAATGAGCAGTTCTTC.

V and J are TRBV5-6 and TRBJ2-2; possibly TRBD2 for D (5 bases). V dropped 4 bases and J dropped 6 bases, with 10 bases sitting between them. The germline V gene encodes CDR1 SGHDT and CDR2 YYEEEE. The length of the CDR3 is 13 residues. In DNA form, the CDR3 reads TGTGCCAGCAGCACCGGAGGAGCCGGGGAGCTGTTTTTT. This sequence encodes CASSTGGAGELFF.

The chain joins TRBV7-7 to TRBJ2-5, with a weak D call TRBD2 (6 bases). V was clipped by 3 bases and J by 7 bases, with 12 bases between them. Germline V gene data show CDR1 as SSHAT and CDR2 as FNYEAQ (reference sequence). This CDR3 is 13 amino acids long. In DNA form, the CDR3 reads TGTGCCAGCAGCTTGGACGGGGGAGGGACCCAGTACTTC. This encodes CASSLDGGGTQYF.

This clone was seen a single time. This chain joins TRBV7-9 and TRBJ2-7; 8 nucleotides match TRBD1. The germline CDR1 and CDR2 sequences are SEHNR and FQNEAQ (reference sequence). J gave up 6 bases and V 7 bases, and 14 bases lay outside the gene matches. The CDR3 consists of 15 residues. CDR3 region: CASTKDGQGSLEQYF. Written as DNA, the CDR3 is TGTGCCAGCACCAAGGACGGACAGGGAAGTCTCGAGCAGTACTTC. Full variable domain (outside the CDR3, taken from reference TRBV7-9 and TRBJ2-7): DTGVSQNPRHKITKRGQNVTFRCDPISEHNRLYWYRQTLGQGPEFLTYFQNEAQLEKSRLLSDRFSAERPKGSFSTLEIQRTEQGDSAMYLCASTKDGQGSLEQYFGPGTRLTVT.

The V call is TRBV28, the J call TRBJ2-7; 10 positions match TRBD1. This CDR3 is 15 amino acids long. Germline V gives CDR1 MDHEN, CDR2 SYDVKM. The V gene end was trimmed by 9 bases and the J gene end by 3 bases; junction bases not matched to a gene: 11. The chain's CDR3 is CASITSGTGVYEQYF. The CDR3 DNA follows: TGTGCCAGTATCACCTCCGGGACAGGGGTCTACGAGCAGTACTTC.

The CDR3 DNA is TGTGCCAGCACTTCTGAACAGGGGAACTATGGCTACACCTTC. Amino acids: CASTSEQGNYGYTF. The genes are TRBV7-2 and TRBJ1-2, with 7 bases identical to TRBD1. CDR1 and CDR2 (germline): SGHTA, FQGNSA. Trimming took 7 bases from V and 2 from J; bases not matched to a gene: 7. The CDR3 totals 14 residues.

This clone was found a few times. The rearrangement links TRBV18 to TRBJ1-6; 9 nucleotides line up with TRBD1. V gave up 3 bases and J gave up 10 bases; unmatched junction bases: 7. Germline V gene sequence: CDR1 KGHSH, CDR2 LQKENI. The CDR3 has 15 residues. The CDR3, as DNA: TGTGCCAGCTCACCCTCCGGACAGGGGAGCTCACCCCTCCACTTT. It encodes CASSPSGQGSSPLHF.

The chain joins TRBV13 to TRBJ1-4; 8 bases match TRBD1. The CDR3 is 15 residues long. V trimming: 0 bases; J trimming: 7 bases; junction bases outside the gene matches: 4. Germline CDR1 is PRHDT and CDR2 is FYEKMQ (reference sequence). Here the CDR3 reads CASSLGRTGSEKLFF. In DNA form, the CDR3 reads TGTGCCAGCAGCTTAGGGCGGACAGGGAGTGAAAAACTGTTTTTT.